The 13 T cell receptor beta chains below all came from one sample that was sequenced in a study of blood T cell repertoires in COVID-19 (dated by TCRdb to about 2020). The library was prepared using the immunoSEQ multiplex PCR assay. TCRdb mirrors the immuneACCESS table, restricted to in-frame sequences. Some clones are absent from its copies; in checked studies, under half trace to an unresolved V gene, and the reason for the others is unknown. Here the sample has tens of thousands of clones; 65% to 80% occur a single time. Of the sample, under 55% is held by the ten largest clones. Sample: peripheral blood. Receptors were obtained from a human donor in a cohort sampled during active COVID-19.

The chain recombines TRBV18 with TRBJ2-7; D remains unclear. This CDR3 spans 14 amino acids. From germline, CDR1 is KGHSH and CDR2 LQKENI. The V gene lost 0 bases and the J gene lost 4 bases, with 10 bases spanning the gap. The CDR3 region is CASSPPGATYEQYF. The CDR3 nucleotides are TGTGCCAGCTCACCACCTGGAGCGACGTACGAGCAGTACTTC.

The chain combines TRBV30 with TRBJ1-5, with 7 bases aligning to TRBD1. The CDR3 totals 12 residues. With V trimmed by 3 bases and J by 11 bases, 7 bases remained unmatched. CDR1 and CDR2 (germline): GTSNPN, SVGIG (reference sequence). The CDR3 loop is CAWRSLQGTQHF. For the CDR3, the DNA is TGTGCCTGGAGGTCCTTACAGGGGACCCAGCATTTT. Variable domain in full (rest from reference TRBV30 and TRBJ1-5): SQTIHQWPATLVQPVGSPLSLECTVEGTSNPNLYWYRQAAGRGLQLLFYSVGIGQISSEVPQNLSASRPQDRQFILSSKKLLLSDSGFYLCAWRSLQGTQHFGDGTRLSIL.

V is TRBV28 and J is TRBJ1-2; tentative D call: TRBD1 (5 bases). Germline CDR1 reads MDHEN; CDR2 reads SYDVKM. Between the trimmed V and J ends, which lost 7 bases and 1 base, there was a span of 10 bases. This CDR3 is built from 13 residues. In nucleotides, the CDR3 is TGTGCCAGCAAGCGGGGGGATAACTATGGCTACACCTTC. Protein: CASKRGDNYGYTF.

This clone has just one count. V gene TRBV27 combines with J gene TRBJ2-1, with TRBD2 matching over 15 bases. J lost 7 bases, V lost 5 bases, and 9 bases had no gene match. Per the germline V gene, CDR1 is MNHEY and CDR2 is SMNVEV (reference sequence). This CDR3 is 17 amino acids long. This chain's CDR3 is CASSEGLAGGGLNEQFF. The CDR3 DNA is TGTGCCAGCAGTGAGGGACTAGCGGGAGGCGGTCTGAATGAGCAGTTCTTC.

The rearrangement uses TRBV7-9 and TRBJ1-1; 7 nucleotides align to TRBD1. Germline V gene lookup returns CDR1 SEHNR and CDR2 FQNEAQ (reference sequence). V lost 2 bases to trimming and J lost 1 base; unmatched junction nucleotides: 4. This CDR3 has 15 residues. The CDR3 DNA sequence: TGTGCCAGCAGCTTAAAGGGGGCTCCGAACACTGAAGCTTTCTTT. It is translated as CASSLKGAPNTEAFF.

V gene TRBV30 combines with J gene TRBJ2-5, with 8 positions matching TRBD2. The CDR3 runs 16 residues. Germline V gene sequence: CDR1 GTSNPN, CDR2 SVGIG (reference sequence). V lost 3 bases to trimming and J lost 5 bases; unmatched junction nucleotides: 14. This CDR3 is CAWSRGGLAASETQYF. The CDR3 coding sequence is TGTGCCTGGAGCCGGGGGGGGCTAGCGGCTTCCGAGACCCAGTACTTC.

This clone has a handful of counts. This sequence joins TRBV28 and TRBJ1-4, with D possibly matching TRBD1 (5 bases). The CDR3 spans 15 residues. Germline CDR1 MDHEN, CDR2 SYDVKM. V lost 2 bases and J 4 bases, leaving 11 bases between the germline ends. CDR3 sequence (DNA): TGTGCCAGCAGTTTAGGAGGGGTAGTTAATGAAAAACTGTTTTTT. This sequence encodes CASSLGGVVNEKLFF.

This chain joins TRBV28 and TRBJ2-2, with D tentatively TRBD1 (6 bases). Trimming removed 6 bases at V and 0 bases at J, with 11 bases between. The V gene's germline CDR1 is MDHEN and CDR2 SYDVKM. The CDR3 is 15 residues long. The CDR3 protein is CASSLRTANTGELFF. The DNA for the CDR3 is TGTGCCAGCAGCTTGAGGACAGCGAACACCGGGGAGCTGTTTTTT.

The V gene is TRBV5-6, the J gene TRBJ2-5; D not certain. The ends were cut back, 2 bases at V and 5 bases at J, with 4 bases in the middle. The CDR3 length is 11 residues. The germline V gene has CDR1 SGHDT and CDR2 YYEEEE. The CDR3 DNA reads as TGTGCCAGCAGCTTTAGTGAGACCCAGTACTTC. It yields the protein CASSFSETQYF.

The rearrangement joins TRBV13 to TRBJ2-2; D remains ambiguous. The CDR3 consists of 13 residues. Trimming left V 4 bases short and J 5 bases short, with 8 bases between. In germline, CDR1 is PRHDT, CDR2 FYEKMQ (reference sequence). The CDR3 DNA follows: TGTGCCAGCAGCTCCCTACCTACCGGGGAGCTGTTTTTT. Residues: CASSSLPTGELFF.

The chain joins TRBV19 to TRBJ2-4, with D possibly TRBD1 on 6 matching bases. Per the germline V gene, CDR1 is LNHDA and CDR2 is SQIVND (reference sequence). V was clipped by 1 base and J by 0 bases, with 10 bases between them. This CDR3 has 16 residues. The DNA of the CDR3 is TGTGCCAGTAGTATAGTGGGGGCTGGAGCCAAAAACATTCAGTACTTC. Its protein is CASSIVGAGAKNIQYF.

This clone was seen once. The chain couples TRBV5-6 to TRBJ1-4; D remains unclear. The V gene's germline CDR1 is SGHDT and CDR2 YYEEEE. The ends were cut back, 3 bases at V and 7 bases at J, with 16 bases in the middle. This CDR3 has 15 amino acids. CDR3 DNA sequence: TGTGCCAGCAGCTCCGGGAAAGGGTTTAGTGAAAAACTGTTTTTT. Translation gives CASSSGKGFSEKLFF.

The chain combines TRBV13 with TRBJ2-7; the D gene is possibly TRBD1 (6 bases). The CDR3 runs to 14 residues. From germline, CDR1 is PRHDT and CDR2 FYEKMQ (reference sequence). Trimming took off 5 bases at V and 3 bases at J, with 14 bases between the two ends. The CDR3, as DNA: TGTGCCAGCAGCCCCGCGGCCAGGGGCTACGAGCAGTACTTC. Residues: CASSPAARGYEQYF.